A single sample gave rise to the 18 T cell receptor beta chains below, sequenced in a study of blood T cells in healthy people across ages. Using a J-beta primer mix together with a sample-barcoded 5' primer, a second PCR was run for roughly 6 to 11 cycles. A single record per CDR3 protein comes from TCRdb applying MiXCR to the 5' RACE reads. The sample consists of roughly 930,000 distinct CDR3 sequences, about 48% of them appearing once. Sequences were obtained from blood. Receptors originate from a young man in good health.

This clonotype was seen only a few times. The V gene is TRBV11-1, the J gene TRBJ2-7; TRBD1 agrees at 7 bases. Germline-derived CDR1 and CDR2 are SGHAT and FQDESV (reference sequence). Trimming took 7 bases from V and 2 from J; bases not matched to a gene: 8. This CDR3 is 14 amino acids long. The CDR3 spells CASTLSTGTYEQYF. CDR3 nucleotide sequence: TGTGCCAGCACCCTTTCGACAGGGACCTACGAGCAGTACTTC.

The rearrangement uses TRBV27 and TRBJ2-3; maybe TRBD2 (7 bases). The length of the CDR3 is 16 residues. CDR1 is MNHEY, CDR2 SMNVEV, per germline (reference sequence). V gave up 1 base and J gave up 4 bases, with 15 bases separating them. The CDR3 here is CASSLLGGRAADTQYF. The CDR3 nucleotides read TGTGCCAGCAGTTTATTGGGGGGGCGGGCCGCAGATACGCAGTATTTT.

The CDR3 nucleotides read TGTGCCAGCACAGGGGGCAATAATGAAAAACTGTTTTTT. Encoded protein: CASTGGNNEKLFF. The chain employs TRBV6-6 and TRBJ1-4, with 8 bases fitting TRBD1. Germline trimming cut 7 bases from V and 4 bases from J; bases unmatched to any gene: 2. Germline CDR1 MNHNY, CDR2 SVGAGI (reference sequence). CDR3 length: 13 amino acids.

This clonotype was counted only a few times. This sequence joins TRBV15 and TRBJ1-2; a possible D gene is TRBD1 (5 bases). V was trimmed by 0 bases and J by 0 bases, leaving 8 bases between them. CDR3 length equals 15 residues. The germline V gene encodes CDR1 LNHNV and CDR2 YYDKDF (reference sequence). CDR3 sequence: CATSRDGAANYGYTF. CDR3 DNA sequence: TGTGCCACCAGCAGAGACGGGGCAGCTAACTATGGCTACACCTTC.

This clonotype has ten or more counts. The chain links TRBV10-3 to TRBJ1-2; tentatively, D is TRBD1 (6 bases). V was cut by 2 bases and J by 2 bases, with 6 bases left in between. There are 13 residues in the CDR3. Germline CDR1 and CDR2: ENHRY and SYGVKD. The CDR3 nucleotides are TGTGCCATCAGTGAGGACAGGAACTATGGCTACACCTTC. It encodes CAISEDRNYGYTF.

This chain links TRBV27 with TRBJ2-4; tentative D call: TRBD1 (5 bases). The DNA end is more similar to TRBJ2-7, so the J call may be wrong. CDR3 size: 14 residues. Per germline, CDR1 MNHEY and CDR2 SMNVEV (reference sequence). For the CDR3, the DNA is TGTGCCAGCAGTGTAGGGGCAGGGCTTTACGAGCAGTACTTC. Translation gives CASSVGAGLYEQYF.

V is TRBV7-9 and J is TRBJ1-6, with D perhaps matching TRBD1 (5 bases). The CDR3 has 13 amino acids. Germline V CDR1 and CDR2: SEHNR, FQNEAQ (reference sequence). Trimming stripped 5 bases from V and 8 bases from J, with 10 bases between. For the CDR3, the DNA is TGTGCCAGCAGCCTCGGGGGAGATTCACCCCTCCACTTT. Protein: CASSLGGDSPLHF. The entire variable domain, with the rest obtained from reference TRBV7-9 and TRBJ1-6, is as follows: DTGVSQNPRHKITKRGQNVTFRCDPISEHNRLYWYRQTLGQGPEFLTYFQNEAQLEKSRLLSDRFSAERPKGSFSTLEIQRTEQGDSAMYLCASSLGGDSPLHFGNGTRLTVT.

The chain joins TRBV5-1 to TRBJ2-7; D remains unclear. The V gene's germline CDR1 is SGHRS and CDR2 YFSETQ. V was trimmed by 0 bases and J by 1 base, leaving 11 bases between them. The CDR3 covers 15 residues. This CDR3 reads CASSLAGYQSYEQYF. The CDR3 region has the DNA TGCGCCAGCAGCTTGGCCGGGTACCAGTCCTACGAGCAGTACTTC.

This clonotype has a count of ten or more. Just one base apart from a much larger clone, this may be a read error. The chain combines TRBV27 with TRBJ2-1; TRBD2 might be the D (5 bases). The last part of the DNA fits TRBJ2-7 better; the J call may be wrong. This CDR3 comprises 15 residues. The germline gives CDR1 MNHEY, CDR2 SMNVEV (reference sequence). The CDR3 protein is CASSLGRGSYNEQYF. Written as DNA, the CDR3 is TGTGCCAGCAGCCTGGGGAGAGGCTCCTACAATGAGCAGTACTTC.

In its sample, this clonotype was seen once. A much larger clone lies one base from this, so it may be a read error. CDR3 sequence reads: CASSYSGGRMDTDTQYF. The CDR3 coding sequence is TGTGCCAGCAGTTACTCGGGGGGTAGGATGGACACAGATACGCAGTATTTT. The J gene is TRBJ2-3, the V gene TRBV6-5; possible D gene TRBD2, 6 bases. The ends were cut back, 0 bases at V and 2 bases at J, with 15 bases in the middle. The CDR3 has 17 residues. The germline gives CDR1 MNHEY, CDR2 SVGAGI.

This chain links TRBV5-1 with TRBJ1-2; a possible D gene is TRBD1 (5 bases). CDR3 length: 14 amino acids. The germline V gene has CDR1 SGHRS and CDR2 YFSETQ. V was trimmed by 4 bases and J by 4 bases, leaving 14 bases between them. The CDR3 sequence: CASSVARQGYGYTF. The CDR3 DNA follows: TGCGCCAGCAGCGTGGCCCGCCAGGGCTATGGCTACACCTTC.

This chain uses TRBV7-9 with TRBJ1-4, with TRBD1 matching 11 bases. Trimming at V came to 1 base and at J to 6 bases, leaving 4 bases not matched to a gene. Germline V lookup: CDR1 SEHNR, CDR2 FQNEAQ (reference sequence). The CDR3 loop spans 16 amino acids. This CDR3 reads CASSLGTGGVDEKLFF. The DNA of the CDR3 is TGTGCCAGCAGCTTAGGGACAGGGGGCGTAGATGAAAAACTGTTTTTT. Full variable domain (remainder filled in from reference TRBV7-9 and TRBJ1-4): DTGVSQNPRHKITKRGQNVTFRCDPISEHNRLYWYRQTLGQGPEFLTYFQNEAQLEKSRLLSDRFSAERPKGSFSTLEIQRTEQGDSAMYLCASSLGTGGVDEKLFFGSGTQLSVL.

The chain combines TRBV5-1 with TRBJ2-3, with a weak D call TRBD1 (5 bases). Germline V gene sequence: CDR1 SGHRS, CDR2 YFSETQ. The CDR3 is 13 residues long. Trimming removed 7 bases at V and 6 bases at J, with 15 bases between. CDR3 nucleotides: TGCGCCAGCGGTCCAGTCAGGGCGGATACGCAGTATTTT. It specifies CASGPVRADTQYF.

The rearrangement joins TRBV6-2 or TRBV6-3 to TRBJ1-2, with 11 bases matching TRBD1. CDR1 MNHEY and CDR2 SVGEGT come from the germline V gene. The CDR3 sequence is 19 residues long. After removal of 5 bases from V and 6 bases from J, the junction contained 20 bases not matched to a gene. Here the CDR3 DNA reads TGTGCCAGCAGTCTGCTCGGACAGGGGGCGCAATCAAGGCGCCATGGCTACACCTTC. This codes for CASSLLGQGAQSRRHGYTF.

This clonotype was seen more than once but under ten times. The chain recombines TRBV5-1 with TRBJ2-1; a possible D gene is TRBD1 (6 bases). Trimming removed 4 bases at V and 8 bases at J, with 16 bases between. From germline, CDR1 is SGHRS and CDR2 YFSETQ. The CDR3 has 14 residues. In DNA, the CDR3 is TGCGCCAGCAGCCTTCAGGGGTCCGGGGATGAGCAGTTCTTC. This translates into CASSLQGSGDEQFF.

This clonotype occurred a few times. The chain combines TRBV19 with TRBJ2-3, with TRBD1 matching 8 bases. V gave up 3 bases and J gave up 4 bases; unmatched junction bases: 12. CDR3 size: 17 residues. Germline loops: CDR1 LNHDA, CDR2 SQIVND (reference sequence). CDR3 amino acids: CASSIAGAGGISDTQYF. CDR3 DNA: TGTGCCAGTAGTATTGCTGGCGCAGGGGGCATCTCAGATACGCAGTATTTT.

This clonotype showed up many times. The chain links TRBV20-1 to TRBJ2-7; maybe TRBD2 (7 bases). The V gene lost 3 bases and the J gene lost 2 bases, with 17 bases spanning the gap. The germline V gene has CDR1 DFQATT and CDR2 SNEGSKA (reference sequence). The CDR3 has 15 amino acids. DNA of the CDR3: TGCAGTGCTAGCGTCCAAGGGGGAGGGCCCTACGAGCAGTACTTC. This translates into CSASVQGGGPYEQYF.

The genes are TRBV6-2 or TRBV6-3 and TRBJ1-5; 12 bases fit TRBD1. The CDR3 is 19 residues long. Germline lookup yields CDR1 MNHEY and CDR2 SVGEGT. V lost 0 bases and J lost 0; bases outside the gene matches: 6. This CDR3 is CASSYSTGTGGDSNQPQHF. As DNA, the CDR3 is TGTGCCAGCAGTTACTCGACCGGGACAGGGGGCGATAGCAATCAGCCCCAGCATTTT.